This T cell receptor (beta chain) appears in the sequencing data of a study of spatial heterogeneity in lung cancer. Study-wide background: Raw reads contained each unique TCR and UMI combination more than ten times on average.

V lost 1 base to trimming and J lost 0 bases, with 10 bases between them. Germline CDR1 and CDR2: SGHTA and FQGNSA. The CDR3 covers 16 residues. Time point of the sample: sample taken at primary tumor resection. Patients with untreated early-stage non-small cell lung cancer, numbering some 68, were the donors. Unique molecular identifiers, one per molecule, were present on every TCR cDNA molecule. TCRdb called the 5' RACE reads again in MiXCR, with one record for every CDR3 protein. The sample carries 40,000 to 45,000 distinct CDR3 sequences, roughly an eighth recorded once. This chain links TRBV7-2 with TRBJ1-3; D remains ambiguous. Sequenced material: PBMCs, taken at surgery. The receptor's source is a male donor with early-stage non-small cell lung cancer. CDR3 residues: CASSLGVSFSGNTIYF. The CDR3 DNA reads TGTGCCAGCAGCTTAGGGGTCTCATTCTCTGGAAACACCATATATTTT.